This TCR beta chain appears in the sequencing data of a study of T cells in Graves' hyperthyroidism and ophthalmopathy. Study-wide results and limits: Ophthalmopathy was model-predicted a median roughly six months pre-onset.

Concerning this clonotype: Its specificity is not known.

Template material for amplifying TCR beta CDR3 regions consisted of RNA transcripts. With the HTBI primer set, the TCR CDR3 went through a first round of RT-PCR. In TCRdb, the multiplex PCR reads were re-called with MiXCR into one record per CDR3 protein. Among nearly 750,000 distinct CDR3 sequences, 35% were seen once, and the ten largest hold around 30%. CDR1 SNHLY and CDR2 FYNNEI come from the germline V gene. CDR3 length: 16 amino acids. The V segment lost 1 base and the J segment 1 base; nucleotides outside the gene matches: 4. For the diagnoses, clinical symptoms, serum thyroxine and TRAb, thyroid ultrasound and orbital computed tomography were used.

The sample taken for sequencing was blood. The chain employs TRBV2 and TRBJ1-1; TRBD1 agrees at 9 bases. This clonotype was obtained from a middle-aged woman with Graves' hyperthyroidism. The CDR3, as DNA: TGTGCCAGCAGTGAAGATGGGACAGGGTCGAACACTGAAGCTTTCTTT. Protein product: CASSEDGTGSNTEAFF. The whole variable domain, remainder taken from reference TRBV2 and TRBJ1-1, is EPEVTQTPSHQVTQMGQEVILRCVPISNHLYFYWYRQILGQKVEFLVSFYNNEISEKSEIFDDQFSVERPDGSNFTLKIRSTKLEDSAMYFCASSEDGTGSNTEAFFGQGTRLTVV.